Listed below are T cell receptor beta chains from one sample, sequenced in a study of Graves' ophthalmopathy and Graves' hyperthyroidism. TCRdb re-derived calls from the multiplex PCR reads in MiXCR, one entry per CDR3 protein. The table shows 600,000 to 650,000 distinct CDR3 sequences, with approximately 22% occurring only once. The material sequenced was peripheral blood. The source of these receptors is a woman between 18 and 29 years old with stable Graves' hyperthyroidism. Some clones in this sample may be carry-over from other donors' samples. Each CDR3 is given with its conserved first and last residue. The D gene is left open where the match is weak. Part of the rows lack a size; the others show once, few, many or a class for expanded clones.

cdr3_aa: CASSSLRGPLLKQYF
cdr3_nt: TGTGCCAGCAGTTCCCTCAGGGGCCCTCTACTAAAGCAGTACTTC
j_call: TRBJ2-7
d_call: NA
v_call: TRBV12-3/TRBV12-4
clone_size: many

cdr3_aa: CASSLRIGGAGYGYTF
cdr3_nt: TGTGCCAGCAGTCTTCGGATAGGGGGCGCGGGCTATGGCTACACCTTC
j_call: TRBJ1-2
d_call: TRBD1
v_call: TRBV12-3/TRBV12-4
clone_size: few

cdr3_aa: CASSPERTGNYGYTF
cdr3_nt: TGTGCCAGCAGTCCCGAGCGGACAGGGAACTATGGCTACACCTTC
j_call: TRBJ1-2
d_call: TRBD1
v_call: TRBV12-3/TRBV12-4
clone_size: few

cdr3_aa: CSVEVQGAGVLTF
cdr3_nt: TGCAGCGTTGAAGTACAGGGGGCGGGCGTCCTGACTTTC
j_call: TRBJ2-6
d_call: TRBD1
v_call: TRBV29-1
clone_size: many

cdr3_aa: CASSLAGTGIEAFF
cdr3_nt: TGCGCCAGCAGCTTGGCCGGGACAGGGATCGAAGCTTTCTTT
j_call: TRBJ1-1
d_call: TRBD1
v_call: TRBV5-1
clone_size: many

cdr3_aa: CASSTSVGDTEAFF
cdr3_nt: TGTGCCAGCAGCACGAGCGTAGGGGACACTGAAGCTTTCTTT
j_call: TRBJ1-1
d_call: NA
v_call: TRBV12-3/TRBV12-4
clone_size: many

cdr3_aa: CAWTPISNTEAFF
cdr3_nt: TGTGCCTGGACGCCAATTTCCAACACTGAAGCTTTCTTT
j_call: TRBJ1-1
d_call: NA
v_call: TRBV30
clone_size: many

cdr3_aa: CASSSNLAGTGFGEQYF
cdr3_nt: TGTGCCAGTAGTTCTAACCTCGCCGGGACAGGGTTTGGGGAGCAGTACTTC
j_call: TRBJ2-7
d_call: TRBD1
v_call: TRBV19
clone_size: many

cdr3_aa: CSANPRDVGYGYTF
cdr3_nt: TGCAGTGCGAATCCGAGGGACGTCGGCTATGGCTACACCTTC
j_call: TRBJ1-2
d_call: NA
v_call: TRBV20-1
clone_size: NA

cdr3_aa: CASSIPGQAYNEQFF
cdr3_nt: TGTGCCAGTAGTATCCCGGGACAGGCTTACAATGAGCAGTTCTTC
j_call: TRBJ2-1
d_call: TRBD1
v_call: TRBV19
clone_size: many

cdr3_aa: CASSAHTVAYEQYF
cdr3_nt: TGTGCCAGCAGTGCCCACACGGTCGCTTACGAGCAGTACTTC
j_call: TRBJ2-7
d_call: NA
v_call: TRBV12-3/TRBV12-4
clone_size: many

cdr3_aa: CSVARDIGYEQYF
cdr3_nt: TGCAGCGTTGCCCGGGACATTGGCTACGAGCAGTACTTC
j_call: TRBJ2-7
d_call: NA
v_call: TRBV29-1
clone_size: many

cdr3_aa: CASRVEGIGNTIYF
cdr3_nt: TGTGCCAGCAGAGTAGAGGGAATTGGAAACACCATATATTTT
j_call: TRBJ1-3
d_call: NA
v_call: TRBV12-3/TRBV12-4
clone_size: few

cdr3_aa: CASSDDGTLSYGYTF
cdr3_nt: TGTGCCAGCAGCGACGACGGGACGCTCAGCTATGGCTACACCTTC
j_call: TRBJ1-2
d_call: NA
v_call: TRBV25-1
clone_size: NA

cdr3_aa: CASSPHSSGANVLTF
cdr3_nt: TGTGCCAGCAGTCCTCATAGCTCTGGGGCCAACGTCCTGACTTTC
j_call: TRBJ2-6
d_call: NA
v_call: TRBV12-3/TRBV12-4
clone_size: many

cdr3_aa: CASSYGDRGQGETQYF
cdr3_nt: TGTGCCAGCAGTTACGGCGACAGGGGGCAGGGTGAGACCCAGTACTTC
j_call: TRBJ2-5
d_call: TRBD1
v_call: TRBV6-5
clone_size: many

cdr3_aa: CASSFLGQGSSYEQYF
cdr3_nt: TGTGCCAGCAGCTTCTTGGGACAGGGGTCATCCTACGAGCAGTACTTC
j_call: TRBJ2-7
d_call: TRBD1
v_call: TRBV11-2
clone_size: few

cdr3_aa: CASSLRGGRVTEAFF
cdr3_nt: TGTGCCAGCAGCCTCCGGGGGGGGCGCGTCACTGAAGCTTTCTTT
j_call: TRBJ1-1
d_call: NA
v_call: TRBV7-3
clone_size: many

cdr3_aa: CATEGQVEETQYF
cdr3_nt: TGTGCCACCGAGGGACAGGTCGAAGAGACCCAGTACTTC
j_call: TRBJ2-5
d_call: TRBD1
v_call: TRBV10-3
clone_size: many

cdr3_aa: CASSSLRDSFYGYTF
cdr3_nt: TGTGCCAGCAGCTCTTTACGGGACAGCTTCTATGGCTACACCTTC
j_call: TRBJ1-2
d_call: TRBD1
v_call: TRBV11-2
clone_size: NA

cdr3_aa: CASSLVPSLYEQYF
cdr3_nt: TGTGCCAGCAGTTTGGTGCCAAGTCTCTACGAGCAGTACTTC
j_call: TRBJ2-7
d_call: NA
v_call: TRBV28
clone_size: NA

cdr3_aa: CASSLEGATGSPLHF
cdr3_nt: TGCGCCAGCAGCTTAGAGGGGGCAACGGGCTCACCCCTCCACTTT
j_call: TRBJ1-6
d_call: TRBD1
v_call: TRBV5-1
clone_size: NA

cdr3_aa: CASRPTTGGADGYTF
cdr3_nt: TGTGCCAGCAGACCTACTACAGGGGGCGCAGATGGCTACACCTTC
j_call: TRBJ1-2
d_call: TRBD1
v_call: TRBV12-3/TRBV12-4
clone_size: NA

cdr3_aa: CASSPPRDRGLEAFF
cdr3_nt: TGTGCCAGCAGTCCCCCCCGGGACAGGGGACTTGAAGCTTTCTTT
j_call: TRBJ1-1
d_call: TRBD1
v_call: TRBV12-3/TRBV12-4
clone_size: many

cdr3_aa: CAWSATGREAFF
cdr3_nt: TGTGCCTGGAGTGCGACAGGGAGGGAAGCTTTCTTT
j_call: TRBJ1-1
d_call: TRBD1
v_call: TRBV30
clone_size: many